Listed below are T cell receptor beta chains from one sample, sequenced in a study of technical replicates of blood from several donors. Sequencing used immunoSEQ multiplex PCR; TCRdb keeps in-frame clones, though not all of them. The sample carries under 65,000 clones, around 96% recorded once. The sequenced sample was T cells isolated from PBMCs. These TCRs come from a human donor in good health. The CDR3 runs from the conserved cysteine through the conserved F or W. The order of the fields is J gene, CDR3 length, D gene, V gene, clone size, CDR3 DNA, CDR3 protein. D genes are given only for firm matches. Size is stated for part of the rows, as once, few or many counts, or as a class when the clone is expanded.

>TRBJ1-5|13|-|TRBV29-1|-
TGCAGCGTTGCCGGGGGTAGCAATCAGCCCCAGCATTTT
CSVAGGSNQPQHF
>TRBJ1-2|15|-|TRBV4-2|-
TGTGCCAGCAGCCCGCGGGGGGGCCTGCGGTATGGCTACACCTTC
CASSPRGGLRYGYTF
>TRBJ2-5|12|TRBD1|TRBV7-9|-
TGTGCCAGCACAGGGGGCGCGGAGACCCAGTACTTC
CASTGGAETQYF
>TRBJ2-2|13|-|TRBV7-3|-
TGTGCCAGCAGCTGGACTTATACCGGGGAGCTGTTTTTT
CASSWTYTGELFF
>TRBJ1-1|12|-|TRBV5-1|-
TGCGCCAGCAGCTTGGAGGGGGCTGAAGCTTTCTTT
CASSLEGAEAFF
>TRBJ2-7|17|TRBD2|TRBV10-3|-
TGTGCCATCAGTGAGCCTCCGAGGGAGCGGGAAGTCCACGAGCAGTACTTC
CAISEPPREREVHEQYF
>TRBJ1-1|18|-|TRBV4-1|-
TGCGCCAGCAGCCAAGGGGGCAGGGAGGGAGAACTGAACACTGAAGCTTTCTTT
CASSQGGREGELNTEAFF
>TRBJ2-2|15|TRBD1|TRBV30|-
TGTGCCTGGAGTTTTAGGCTACAGGGGGCTGAGGAGCTGTTTTTT
CAWSFRLQGAEELFF
>TRBJ1-3|13|-|TRBV10-3|few
TGTGCCATCAAGGGGGACTCTGGAAACACCATATATTTT
CAIKGDSGNTIYF
>TRBJ2-3|14|-|TRBV7-3|-
TGTGCCAGCAGCTTAACAACTAGCACAGATACGCAGTATTTT
CASSLTTSTDTQYF
>TRBJ2-7|14|-|TRBV27|-
TGTGCCAGCAGTATTAGCGGATACGACTACGAGCAGTACTTC
CASSISGYDYEQYF
>TRBJ2-3|13|-|TRBV6-5|-
TGTGCCAGCAGGGGTAGCCTTTCGGATACGCAGTATTTT
CASRGSLSDTQYF
>TRBJ2-7|14|TRBD2|TRBV2|-
TGTGCCAGCAGCCCGGGACTAGCAGTAGGCGGGCAGTACTTC
CASSPGLAVGGQYF
>TRBJ1-1|14|-|TRBV5-5|-
TGTGCCAGCAGCTTGATAGCCCTGGGCACTGAAGCTTTCTTT
CASSLIALGTEAFF
>TRBJ2-1|15|TRBD1|TRBV5-4|-
TGTGCCAGCAGCTTGGGGGACAGGGTGGGCAATGAGCAGTTCTTC
CASSLGDRVGNEQFF
>TRBJ1-5|16|-|TRBV11-1|-
TGTGCCAGCAGCTTAGACGGGGAGGGGAAAATTCAGCCCCAGCATTTT
CASSLDGEGKIQPQHF
>TRBJ1-2|14|TRBD1|TRBV5-1|-
TGCGCCAGCATCACAGGGGGTGCTGACTATGGCTACACCTTC
CASITGGADYGYTF
>TRBJ2-7|13|TRBD2|TRBV29-1|-
TGCAGCGTCGTAGCGGGAGCCTCCTACGAGCAGTACTTC
CSVVAGASYEQYF
>TRBJ2-5|14|-|TRBV11-3|-
TGTGCCAGCAGTCCCAGGGGCTTCCAAGAGACCCAGTACTTC
CASSPRGFQETQYF
>TRBJ2-7|14|-|TRBV15|-
TGTGCCACCAGCAGTTTAACCGGCTCCTACGAGCAGTACTTC
CATSSLTGSYEQYF
>TRBJ2-7|15|TRBD1|TRBV7-2|once
TGTGCCAGCTCCCTAACCGGGACAGGGAACTACGAGCAGTACTTC
CASSLTGTGNYEQYF
>TRBJ1-4|15|-|TRBV4-2|-
TGTGCCAGCAGCCATCCTGGCCTGGGCGATGAAAAACTGTTTTTT
CASSHPGLGDEKLFF
>TRBJ2-3|14|-|TRBV2|-
TGTGCCAGCACCAATCCCCGGGGCACAGATACGCAGTATTTT
CASTNPRGTDTQYF
>TRBJ1-1|14|-|TRBV27|few
TGTGCCAGCAGTTCCAGGGGCTGGAACACTGAAGCTTTCTTT
CASSSRGWNTEAFF
>TRBJ2-2|14|-|TRBV28|-
TGTGCCACGTGGCGGCTCACGAACACCGGGGAGCTGTTTTTT
CATWRLTNTGELFF
>TRBJ1-2|17|TRBD1|TRBV4-3|-
TGCGCCAGCAGCCAAGAGATCTACGAGGACAGGGGAGATGGCTACACCTTC
CASSQEIYEDRGDGYTF
>TRBJ1-5|17|-|TRBV29-1|-
TGCAGCACCGACGGGGGGCAGGTTATACAGGGCAATCAGCCCCAGCATTTT
CSTDGGQVIQGNQPQHF
>TRBJ1-4|16|TRBD1|TRBV5-6|-
TGTGCCAGCAGCTCCACTTTGGACAGGGGCAACGAAAAACTGTTTTTT
CASSSTLDRGNEKLFF
>TRBJ1-2|13|-|TRBV6-5|-
TGTGCCAGCAGTAAACAGGAGGGTATGGGCTACACCTTC
CASSKQEGMGYTF
>TRBJ2-7|15|TRBD1|TRBV27|-
TGTGCCAGCAGTTTATTAGGGACAGGGGGCTACGAGCAGTACTTC
CASSLLGTGGYEQYF
>TRBJ1-1|13|-|TRBV9|once
TGTGCCAGCAGCGCACAACTAAACACTGAAGCTTTCTTT
CASSAQLNTEAFF
>TRBJ2-1|15|TRBD2|TRBV11-2|-
TGTGCCAGCAGCTTAGGACTAGCGGATTACAATGAGCAGTTCTTC
CASSLGLADYNEQFF
>TRBJ2-4|15|-|TRBV9|-
TGTGCCAGCAGCGCTGTACCGGGACTTTCAAACATTCAGTACTTC
CASSAVPGLSNIQYF
>TRBJ2-1|17|TRBD2|TRBV7-8|-
TGTGCCAGCAGCTTAAGCCTAGCGGGATCAAACCACAATGAGCAGTTCTTC
CASSLSLAGSNHNEQFF
>TRBJ2-5|16|TRBD1|TRBV6-5|once
TGTGCCAGCAGTTACTCTCTGACAGGGAGCCAAGAGACCCAGTACTTC
CASSYSLTGSQETQYF
>TRBJ1-2|13|-|TRBV27|few
TGTGCCAGCAGTTTATCTTTAATAGCTGACTACACCTTC
CASSLSLIADYTF
>TRBJ1-1|16|TRBD1|TRBV11-3|-
TGTGCCAGCAGCTCCGGGACAGGGACTATGAACACTGAAGCTTTCTTT
CASSSGTGTMNTEAFF
>TRBJ2-7|12|-|TRBV6-1|-
TGTGCCAGCCTTGGCCCCCTCTACGAGCAGTACTTC
CASLGPLYEQYF
>TRBJ2-7|12|TRBD1|TRBV29-1|-
TGCAGCGTTGAAGCAGGGGGCGGGGAGCAGTACTTC
CSVEAGGGEQYF
>TRBJ2-7|14|TRBD2|TRBV10-3|-
TGTGCCAGCTTCGCGGGAGACGTCTCCTACGAGCAGTACTTC
CASFAGDVSYEQYF
>TRBJ2-2|13|-|TRBV7-9|-
TGTGCCAGCAGCCCATTTAACACCGGGGAGCTGTTTTTT
CASSPFNTGELFF
>TRBJ2-5|18|TRBD1|TRBV30|-
TGTGCCTGGAGTAGGTCCAGGGGGTCCCCACCTGTCCAAGAGACCCAGTACTTC
CAWSRSRGSPPVQETQYF
>TRBJ2-1|16|-|TRBV27|-
TGTGCCAGCAGCTGGGCACTCCGGGAGCGCCACAATGAGCAGTTCTTC
CASSWALRERHNEQFF
>TRBJ2-6|15|-|TRBV27|-
TGTGCCAGCAGTCTCGAGCGCTCTGGGGCCAACGTCCTGACTTTC
CASSLERSGANVLTF
>TRBJ1-1|14|TRBD1|TRBV11-3|-
TGTGCCAGCAGCTTAACGAGGGGGCAACCTGAAGCTTTCTTT
CASSLTRGQPEAFF
>TRBJ2-1|15|TRBD2|TRBV4-3|once
TGCGCCAGCAGCCAAGGGGGAGGGTTAGTTGATGAGCAGTTCTTC
CASSQGGGLVDEQFF
>TRBJ2-7|12|-|TRBV9|-
TGTGCCAGCAGCGGGAGATCCTACGAGCAGTACTTC
CASSGRSYEQYF
>TRBJ2-1|14|TRBD2|TRBV12-5|-
TGTGCTAGTGGTTTACTCGGGGGGTACAATGAGCAGTTCTTC
CASGLLGGYNEQFF
>TRBJ1-5|12|TRBD1|TRBV27|-
TGTGCCAGCAGGTCAGGGGGCCAGCCCCAGCATTTT
CASRSGGQPQHF
>TRBJ2-3|16|TRBD1|TRBV5-1|-
TGCGCCAGCAGCTTGGCCTCGGGACAGAGCACAGATACGCAGTATTTT
CASSLASGQSTDTQYF
>TRBJ2-7|15|-|TRBV18|-
TGTGCCAGCTCACCACAGGGCAGGGATTCCTACGAGCAGTACTTC
CASSPQGRDSYEQYF
>TRBJ2-1|16|-|TRBV4-1|-
TGCGCCAGCAGCCAGATCCTAATGCGGGATAACAATGAGCAGTTCTTC
CASSQILMRDNNEQFF
>TRBJ2-2|16|TRBD2|TRBV7-3|-
TGTGCCAGCAGCCTGACTAGCGGTAGTCTCCCCGGGGAGCTGTTTTTT
CASSLTSGSLPGELFF
>TRBJ2-7|14|TRBD2|TRBV11-2|-
TGTGCCAGCAGCTTCGGGACTAGCGGCTACGAGCAGTACTTC
CASSFGTSGYEQYF
>TRBJ2-5|13|-|TRBV19|-
TGTGCCAGTAGTGTCGGAGGAGAAGAGACCCAGTACTTC
CASSVGGEETQYF
>TRBJ2-3|17|-|TRBV4-2|once
TGTGCCAGCAGCCAAGACTTCTTAGCAGTTAGCACAGATACGCAGTATTTT
CASSQDFLAVSTDTQYF
>TRBJ2-7|16|TRBD2|TRBV29-1|-
TGCAGCGTTCACTCCGGGACTAGCGGGACCGGCTACGAGCAGTACTTC
CSVHSGTSGTGYEQYF
>TRBJ1-5|15|-|TRBV19|once
TGTGCCAGTGTCAGGGCGGCGTTGGGCAATCAGCCCCAGCATTTT
CASVRAALGNQPQHF
>TRBJ2-5|16|-|TRBV15|once
TGTGCCACCAGCAGAGTTACCCTCGGGTCTCAAGAGACCCAGTACTTC
CATSRVTLGSQETQYF